The sample holds a few counts of the clone carrying this T cell receptor beta chain. The V and J ends lost 0 bases and 2 bases respectively, with 14 bases between them. This CDR3 contains 16 residues. CDR1 and CDR2 (germline): DFQATT, SNEGSKA (reference sequence). This entry comes from a study of patients and donors after allogeneic stem cell transplantation. TCRdb passed the RT-PCR reads through MiXCR, listing each CDR3 protein once. The sample records roughly 200,000 distinct CDR3 sequences, 35% to 45% being singletons. The sequenced sample was blood, either unsorted or a sorted T cell fraction (not recorded which). This sequence was found in a human donor who was either an allogeneic HSCT recipient or a stem cell or donor lymphocyte infusion donor (not recorded which). It is not recorded whose cells these are; they may come from a transplant donor. The rearrangement uses TRBV20-1 and TRBJ1-5; possibly TRBD1 for D (5 bases). The DNA of the CDR3 is TGCAGTGCTAGAGAACCTGCGGGACGGGGCAATCAGCCCCAGCATTTT. Protein: CSAREPAGRGNQPQHF.